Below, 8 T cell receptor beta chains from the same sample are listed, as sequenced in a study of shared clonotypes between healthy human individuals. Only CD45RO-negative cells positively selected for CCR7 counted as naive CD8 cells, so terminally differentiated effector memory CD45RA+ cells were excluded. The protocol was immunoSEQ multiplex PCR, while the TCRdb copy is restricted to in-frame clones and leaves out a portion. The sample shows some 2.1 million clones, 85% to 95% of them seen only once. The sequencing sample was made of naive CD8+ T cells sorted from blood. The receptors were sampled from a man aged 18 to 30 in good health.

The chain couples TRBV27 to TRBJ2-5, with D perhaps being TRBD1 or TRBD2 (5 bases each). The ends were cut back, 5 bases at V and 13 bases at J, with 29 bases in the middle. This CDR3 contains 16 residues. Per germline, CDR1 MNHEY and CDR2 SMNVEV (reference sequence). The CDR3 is CASSPSLGVLSLFRYF. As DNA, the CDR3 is TGTGCCAGCAGTCCGTCACTAGGGGTTTTATCTTTGTTTCGGTACTTC.

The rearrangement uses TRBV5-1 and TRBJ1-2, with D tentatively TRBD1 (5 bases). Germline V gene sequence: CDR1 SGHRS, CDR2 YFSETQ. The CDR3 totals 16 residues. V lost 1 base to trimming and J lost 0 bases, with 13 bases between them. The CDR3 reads CASSLQGGLANYGYTF. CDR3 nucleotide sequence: TGCGCCAGCAGCTTGCAGGGCGGGCTTGCTAACTATGGCTACACCTTC. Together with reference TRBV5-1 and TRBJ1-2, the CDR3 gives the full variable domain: KAGVTQTPRYLIKTRGQQVTLSCSPISGHRSVSWYQQTPGQGLQFLFEYFSETQRNKGNFPGRFSGRQFSNSRSEMNVSTLELGDSALYLCASSLQGGLANYGYTFGSGTRLTVV.

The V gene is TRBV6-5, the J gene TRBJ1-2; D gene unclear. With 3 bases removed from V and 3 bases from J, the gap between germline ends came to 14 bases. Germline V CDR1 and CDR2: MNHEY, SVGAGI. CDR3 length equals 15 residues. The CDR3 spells CASSYLEGPDYGYTF. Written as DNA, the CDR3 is TGTGCCAGCAGTTATCTGGAGGGCCCTGACTATGGCTACACCTTC.

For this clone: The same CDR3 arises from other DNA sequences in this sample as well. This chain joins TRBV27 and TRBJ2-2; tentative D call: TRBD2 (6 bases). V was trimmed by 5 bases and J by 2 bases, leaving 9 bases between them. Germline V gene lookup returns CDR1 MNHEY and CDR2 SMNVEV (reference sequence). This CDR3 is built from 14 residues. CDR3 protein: CASSPGLNTGELFF. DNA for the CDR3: TGTGCCAGCAGTCCGGGACTTAACACCGGGGAGCTGTTTTTT.

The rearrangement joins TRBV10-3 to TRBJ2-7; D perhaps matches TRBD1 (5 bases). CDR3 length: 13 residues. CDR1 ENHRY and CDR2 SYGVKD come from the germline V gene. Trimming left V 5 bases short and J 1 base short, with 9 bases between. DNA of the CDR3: TGTGCCATCAGTCACGACAGTTCCTACGAGCAGTACTTC. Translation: CAISHDSSYEQYF.

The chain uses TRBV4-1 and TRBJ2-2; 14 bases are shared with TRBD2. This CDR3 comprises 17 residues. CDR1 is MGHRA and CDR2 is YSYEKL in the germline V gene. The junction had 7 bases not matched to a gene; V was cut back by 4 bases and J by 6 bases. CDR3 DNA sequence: TGCGCCAGCAGCCTACGACTAGCGGGGGGGCGAGCCGGGGAGCTGTTTTTT. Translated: CASSLRLAGGRAGELFF.

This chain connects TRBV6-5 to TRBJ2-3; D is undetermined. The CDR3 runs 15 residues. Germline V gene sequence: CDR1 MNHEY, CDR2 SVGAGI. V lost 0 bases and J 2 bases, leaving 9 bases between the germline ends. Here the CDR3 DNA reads TGTGCCAGCAGTTACTCGGTTGGATTCACAGATACGCAGTATTTT. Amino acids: CASSYSVGFTDTQYF.

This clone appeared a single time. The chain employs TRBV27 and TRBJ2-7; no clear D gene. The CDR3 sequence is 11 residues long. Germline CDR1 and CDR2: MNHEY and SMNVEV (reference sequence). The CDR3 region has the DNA TGTGTCCCCCCAGGTGACTACGAGCAGTACTTC. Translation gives CVPPGDYEQYF.